The 18 T cell receptor beta chains given below trace back to one sample, sequenced in a study of blood T cell repertoires in COVID-19. Assay: immunoSEQ multiplex PCR; the TCRdb copy retains only in-frame clones and omits some. This table has about 100,000 clones, around 87% appearing once. Material: peripheral blood. The receptors shown here come from a woman in her thirties with acute or convalescent COVID-19.

The CDR3 loop reads CASSSDRDGQPQHF. DNA of the CDR3: TGTGCCAGTAGTTCGGACAGGGACGGCCAGCCCCAGCATTTT. The chain carries TRBV19 and TRBJ1-5; 8 bases are a match to TRBD1. CDR3 size: 14 residues. Losses at the gene ends were 5 bases for V and 7 bases for J; bases not matched to a gene: 7. The germline CDR1 and CDR2 sequences are LNHDA and SQIVND (reference sequence).

The V and J genes are TRBV30 and TRBJ2-2; the D gene is possibly TRBD2 (5 bases). Germline-derived CDR1 and CDR2 are GTSNPN and SVGIG (reference sequence). There are 13 residues in the CDR3. The V end was cut by 4 bases, the J end by 4 bases, with 10 bases between. The CDR3 here is CAWNSGVTGELFF. The CDR3 DNA follows: TGTGCCTGGAACTCCGGGGTCACCGGGGAGCTGTTTTTT.

The chain is built from TRBV9 and TRBJ1-4; 7 nucleotides line up with TRBD1. The CDR3 is 15 residues long. J was trimmed by 2 bases and V by 4 bases; bases with no gene match: 5. Germline loops: CDR1 SGDLS, CDR2 YYNGEE. CDR3 bases: TGTGCCAGCAGCTATCGACAGGGTACTAATGAAAAACTGTTTTTT. Protein product: CASSYRQGTNEKLFF.

The V and J genes are TRBV19 and TRBJ1-1; D may be TRBD1 (6 bases). Germline assignment: CDR1 LNHDA and CDR2 SQIVND (reference sequence). Trimming stripped 11 bases from V and 4 bases from J, with 17 bases between. The CDR3 sequence is 13 residues long. In DNA form, the CDR3 reads TGTGCCGCCTCGGGGGGGCTGGGCACTGAAGCTTTCTTT. It yields the protein CAASGGLGTEAFF. Full variable domain (outside the CDR3, taken from reference TRBV19 and TRBJ1-1): DGGITQSPKYLFRKEGQNVTLSCEQNLNHDAMYWYRQDPGQGLRLIYYSQIVNDFQKGDIAEGYSVSREKKESFPLTVTSAQKNPTAFYLCAASGGLGTEAFFGQGTRLTVV.

Worth noting for this clone: The junction differs from germline at one of its ends, possibly a read error. The rearrangement links TRBV25-1 to TRBJ1-5; 8 bases are shared with TRBD1. Germline lookup yields CDR1 MGHDK and CDR2 SYGVNS. The CDR3 loop spans 14 amino acids. This chain's CDR3 is CASSELQGDQPQHF. As DNA, the CDR3 is TGTGCCAGCAGCGAATTACAGGGGGATCAGCCCCAGCATTTT.

The sample holds one count of this clone. The germline gene is not matched at one end of the junction; a read error may be the cause. The V and J genes are TRBV30 and TRBJ1-2, with 8 bases lining up with TRBD1. Germline lookup yields CDR1 GTSNPN and CDR2 SVGIG (reference sequence). The CDR3 spans 11 residues. In nucleotides, the CDR3 is TGTGCCTGGAGGACAGGGGCCCTCGGCAACTTC. Amino acid sequence: CAWRTGALGNF.

This clone occurred once. Other DNA sequences in this sample translate to the same CDR3. The CDR3 protein is CASSLARDSPLHF. In DNA, the CDR3 is TGTGCCAGCAGCTTAGCGAGGGATTCACCCCTCCACTTT. V usage is TRBV11-3 and J usage is TRBJ1-6; D is undetermined. The CDR3 is 13 residues long. From germline, CDR1 is SGHNT and CDR2 YENEEA. Trimming shortened V by 1 base and J by 8 bases, and 6 bases separated the two germline ends.

The chain joins TRBV30 to TRBJ2-1; D is perhaps TRBD2 (6 bases). The ends were cut back, 7 bases at V and 7 bases at J, with 11 bases in the middle. This CDR3 is built from 11 residues. Germline CDR1 GTSNPN, CDR2 SVGIG (reference sequence). CDR3 in DNA: TGTGCCTTGGAGGGGTTGAATGAGCAGTTCTTC. Translation: CALEGLNEQFF.

A single count supports this clone. The chain employs TRBV3-1 (or the pseudogene TRBV3-2) and TRBJ1-4; 12 bases are a match to TRBD1. Germline V lookup: CDR1 LGHDT, CDR2 YNNKEL (reference sequence). The CDR3 has 14 amino acids. With 3 bases clipped from V and 7 bases from J, the junction kept 0 bases outside the gene matches. This CDR3 reads CASSQGQGAEKLFF. The CDR3 coding sequence is TGTGCCAGCAGCCAGGGACAGGGGGCTGAAAAACTGTTTTTT.

V gene TRBV30 combines with J gene TRBJ2-4; TRBD2 aligns across 12 bases. With 6 bases clipped from V and 0 bases from J, the junction kept 6 bases outside the gene matches. CDR3 length equals 16 residues. Germline loops: CDR1 GTSNPN, CDR2 SVGIG (reference sequence). CDR3 amino acids: CACVLAGGLAKNIQYF. DNA for the CDR3: TGTGCCTGCGTGCTAGCGGGGGGGCTAGCCAAAAACATTCAGTACTTC.

This chain links TRBV27 with TRBJ2-3, with 8 bases that match TRBD1. The germline V gene has CDR1 MNHEY and CDR2 SMNVEV (reference sequence). After removal of 3 bases from V and 3 bases from J, the junction contained 5 bases not matched to a gene. The CDR3 runs 15 residues. CDR3 residues: CASSLDRAVTDTQYF. The CDR3 DNA is TGTGCCAGCAGTTTGGACAGGGCAGTGACAGATACGCAGTATTTT.

The chain links TRBV12-3 or TRBV12-4 to TRBJ2-7; TRBD2 might be the D (6 bases). CDR3 size: 13 residues. V was clipped by 3 bases and J by 4 bases, with 10 bases between them. This CDR3 is CASSFGGSYEQYF. CDR3 bases: TGTGCCAGCAGTTTTGGGGGGAGTTACGAGCAGTACTTC.

The gene calls are TRBV7-9 and TRBJ1-6, with D possibly TRBD1 on 5 matching bases. The CDR3 totals 14 residues. Per the germline V gene, CDR1 is SEHNR and CDR2 is FQNEAQ (reference sequence). V lost 5 bases, J lost 11 bases, and 16 bases lay in between. The CDR3 nucleotides read TGTGCCAGCAGCCCTGGGACGCCGGGGGCACCCCTCCACTTT. Amino acids: CASSPGTPGAPLHF.

This chain joins TRBV14 and TRBJ1-2; 8 positions agree with TRBD1. V lost 3 bases and J lost 3; bases outside the gene matches: 15. Germline CDR1 reads SGHDN; CDR2 reads FVKESK. The CDR3 totals 18 residues. CDR3 in amino acids: CASSQTPGQVTTDYGYTF. CDR3 nucleotide sequence: TGTGCCAGCAGCCAGACCCCGGGACAGGTTACTACCGACTATGGCTACACCTTC.

The chain combines TRBV29-1 with TRBJ1-4; D may be TRBD1 (6 bases). There are 14 residues in the CDR3. Trimming cost V 8 bases and J 7 bases, with 20 bases left between them. Germline V gene sequence: CDR1 SQVTM, CDR2 ANQGSEA. CDR3: CSRQNLRRGEKLFF. Written as DNA, the CDR3 is TGCAGCCGGCAAAACCTACGCAGGGGTGAAAAACTGTTTTTT.

The chain carries TRBV29-1 and TRBJ2-7, with 8 bases fitting TRBD1. The length of the CDR3 is 12 residues. Per germline, CDR1 SQVTM and CDR2 ANQGSEA. J lost 3 bases, V lost 5 bases, and 3 bases had no gene match. Written as DNA, the CDR3 is TGCAGCGTTCAGGGGGCTGACTACGAGCAGTACTTC. As protein: CSVQGADYEQYF.

The chain has TRBV7-6 and TRBJ2-2; D is unclear. CDR1 is SGHVS and CDR2 is FNYEAQ in the germline V gene. V lost 5 bases, J lost 2 bases, and 3 bases lay in between. The CDR3 sequence is 12 residues long. CDR3: CASSLNTGELFF. As DNA, the CDR3 is TGTGCCAGCAGCCTTAACACCGGGGAGCTGTTTTTT.

The CDR3 sequence is CAWSGGDGPLGQYF. In nucleotides, the CDR3 is TGTGCCTGGAGTGGGGGGGACGGACCCCTCGGGCAGTACTTC. The chain recombines TRBV30 with TRBJ2-7; D perhaps matches TRBD2 (6 bases). Germline V gene lookup returns CDR1 GTSNPN and CDR2 SVGIG (reference sequence). The CDR3 consists of 14 residues. V was clipped by 1 base and J by 9 bases, with 19 bases between them.